The TCR beta chain described here comes from a study of yellow fever vaccine responses in identical twins. Overall study findings and caveats: Twins reportedly had a vaccine T cell response that seemed partly convergent, partly personalized.

TCRdb fed the RT-PCR reads into MiXCR, producing one record per CDR3 protein. The sample includes 35,000 or so distinct CDR3 sequences, almost 60% of them seen just once. The CDR3 length equals 16 residues, ends included. About this clonotype itself: Its antigen is not known. Because the CDR3's place on the DNA is in doubt, the DNA is left out and the CDR3 is given as listed by TCRdb.

The TCR originated in a woman aged 18-29 years who received the yellow fever vaccine. The V and J genes are TRBV7-5 and TRBJ2-1. TRBV7-5 is designated a pseudogene. The sample in question was T cells from blood (PBMCs), unsorted or a sorted subset (not recorded which), obtained before or after yellow fever vaccination (not recorded which). The chain's CDR3 is CISVSEATDRGTKQFF.